The 23 T cell receptor beta chains below all came from one sample that was sequenced in a study of cytomegalovirus exposure and HLA in healthy donors. PCR involved 60 Vbeta and 13 Jbeta primers. Profiling relied on immunoSEQ multiplex PCR, and the TCRdb table lists in-frame clones only, not all of them. The table has 150,000 or so clones, about 75% seen once. The sample consisted of PBMCs. These receptors originate from a male donor in good health and CMV-seronegative.

The V gene is TRBV6-5, the J gene TRBJ2-5; a possible D gene is TRBD2 (5 bases). CDR1 and CDR2 (germline): MNHEY, SVGAGI. The length of the CDR3 is 14 residues. V lost 2 bases to trimming and J lost 0 bases, with 7 bases between them. The CDR3 sequence: CASSYGRDQETQYF. In DNA form, the CDR3 reads TGTGCCAGCAGTTACGGGCGGGACCAAGAGACCCAGTACTTC.

This rearrangement joins TRBV18 to TRBJ2-1, with 11 bases identical to TRBD2. This CDR3 region has 15 residues. V shed 3 bases and J 5 bases; nucleotides not matched to a gene: 3. Germline-derived CDR1 and CDR2 are KGHSH and LQKENI. CDR3 DNA: TGTGCCAGCTCACCCCTAGCGGGAGGAAACAATGAGCAGTTCTTC. This sequence encodes CASSPLAGGNNEQFF.

The chain joins TRBV27 to TRBJ2-4; weak D call: TRBD2 (6 bases). Between the trimmed V and J ends, which lost 4 bases and 0 bases, there was a span of 10 bases. This CDR3 comprises 15 residues. From germline, CDR1 is MNHEY and CDR2 SMNVEV (reference sequence). CDR3 DNA sequence: TGTGCCAGCAGTTCATGGACTATAGCCAAAAACATTCAGTACTTC. This gives the protein CASSSWTIAKNIQYF.

This clone has only a few counts. The chain joins TRBV2 to TRBJ2-2; TRBD1 agrees at 7 bases. The trim removed 4 bases at V and 3 bases at J, leaving 5 bases unmatched. Germline CDR1 and CDR2: SNHLY and FYNNEI. The CDR3 spans 15 residues. The CDR3: CASSARTGYTGELFF. The CDR3 bases are TGTGCCAGCAGTGCTAGGACAGGATACACCGGGGAGCTGTTTTTT.

V usage is TRBV27 and J usage is TRBJ2-1, with D perhaps matching TRBD2 (6 bases). Germline assignment: CDR1 MNHEY and CDR2 SMNVEV (reference sequence). Trimming shortened V by 6 bases and J by 7 bases, and 16 bases separated the two germline ends. The CDR3 runs to 14 residues. CDR3 amino acids: CASSLLSTRNEQFF. DNA of the CDR3: TGTGCCAGCAGCCTCCTCTCGACTAGGAATGAGCAGTTCTTC.

Worth noting for this clone: The junction departs from the called germline gene at one end, perhaps through a read error. The chain is built from TRBV7-9 and TRBJ2-2; 8 nucleotides match TRBD2. CDR3 size: 18 residues. Germline V gene lookup returns CDR1 SEHNR and CDR2 FQNEAQ (reference sequence). In DNA form, the CDR3 reads TGTTCCAGCAGCTTACCCGGCCCTTGGCGGGAGGACACCGGGGAGCTGTTTTTT. This translates into CSSSLPGPWREDTGELFF.

The chain is built from TRBV29-1 and TRBJ2-1; 10 nucleotides match TRBD2. Germline V gene sequence: CDR1 SQVTM, CDR2 ANQGSEA. CDR3 length: 14 residues. Trimming cost V 3 bases and J 10 bases; bases outside gene matches: 9. CDR3 bases: TGCAGCGTTGAGGCTAGCGGGAGTCGGTGGGAGCAGTTCTTC. Its translation: CSVEASGSRWEQFF.

Of note for this clone: Different DNA sequences within this sample yield the same CDR3. The rearrangement joins TRBV6-6 to TRBJ1-4; 9 nucleotides line up with TRBD1. The germline CDR1 and CDR2 sequences are MNHNY and SVGAGI (reference sequence). V was pared by 6 bases and J by 4 bases, with 6 bases of the junction left unmatched. CDR3 length: 15 residues. Written as DNA, the CDR3 is TGTGCCAGCAGGGGTCCGGGACAGGGTAATGAAAAACTGTTTTTT. This gives the protein CASRGPGQGNEKLFF.

A few counts support this clone. V usage is TRBV19 and J usage is TRBJ2-7; TRBD1 matches 8 bases. The length of the CDR3 is 14 residues. Germline V gene lookup returns CDR1 LNHDA and CDR2 SQIVND (reference sequence). Losses at the gene ends were 5 bases for V and 2 bases for J; bases not matched to a gene: 5. The CDR3: CASSYSQGAYEQYF. CDR3 sequence (DNA): TGTGCCAGTAGTTACTCACAGGGGGCCTACGAGCAGTACTTC.

This clone came up once. This rearrangement joins TRBV6-5 to TRBJ1-2; possible D gene TRBD1, 6 bases. V was clipped by 2 bases and J by 5 bases, with 12 bases between them. CDR3 length: 14 residues. Germline CDR1 MNHEY, CDR2 SVGAGI. The CDR3 sequence is CASSYDRDTYGYTF. The CDR3 bases are TGTGCCAGCAGTTACGACCGGGACACATATGGCTACACCTTC.

The V and J genes are TRBV11-2 and TRBJ2-1; D gene uncertain. The CDR3 has 15 residues. The V gene's germline CDR1 is SGHAT and CDR2 FQNNGV. The ends were cut back, 6 bases at V and 4 bases at J, with 16 bases in the middle. CDR3 bases: TGTGCCAGCAGGGTAGAGGTGGATGCTTACAATGAGCAGTTCTTC. Its protein product is CASRVEVDAYNEQFF.

This chain joins TRBV2 and TRBJ1-1, with a weak D call TRBD1 (5 bases). Trimming removed 6 bases at V and 1 base at J, with 12 bases between. CDR3 size: 14 residues. Germline values: CDR1 SNHLY, CDR2 FYNNEI. CDR3 sequence reads: CASREFGGNTEAFF. CDR3 nucleotides: TGTGCCAGCAGGGAATTCGGGGGGAACACTGAAGCTTTCTTT.

The chain uses TRBV30 and TRBJ1-4; the match to TRBD1 covers 9 bases. This CDR3 is built from 15 residues. Per the germline V gene, CDR1 is GTSNPN and CDR2 is SVGIG (reference sequence). V trimming: 1 base; J trimming: 7 bases; junction bases outside the gene matches: 7. This CDR3 reads CAWSGDRAGGEKLFF. In DNA form, the CDR3 reads TGTGCCTGGAGTGGGGACAGGGCCGGGGGTGAAAAACTGTTTTTT.

The chain uses TRBV5-6 and TRBJ2-7, with TRBD1 matching 11 bases. Looked up from germline, CDR1 is SGHDT and CDR2 is YYEEEE. Unmatched junction bases numbered 9, after V lost 4 bases and J lost 6 bases. The CDR3 spans 15 residues. CDR3 DNA: TGTGCCAGCAGCGCTCCGGGACAGGGGGAATCCGAGCAGTACTTC. Translated, it gives CASSAPGQGESEQYF.

The CDR3 loop reads CATSRAPGSNQPQHF. CDR3 in DNA: TGTGCCACCAGCAGAGCCCCAGGCAGCAATCAGCCCCAGCATTTT. The J gene is TRBJ1-5, the V gene TRBV15; no clear D gene. Germline values: CDR1 LNHNV, CDR2 YYDKDF (reference sequence). The CDR3 spans 15 residues. V was trimmed by 1 base and J by 1 base, leaving 8 bases between them.

The table lists this clone with a count of one. The chain employs TRBV7-2 and TRBJ1-2; D uncertain. This CDR3 has 12 amino acids. V was cut by 3 bases and J by 0 bases, with 2 bases left in between. CDR1 is SGHTA, CDR2 FQGNSA, per germline. The CDR3 loop reads CASSFTNYGYTF. The CDR3 DNA follows: TGTGCCAGCAGCTTCACTAACTATGGCTACACCTTC.

V usage is TRBV28 and J usage is TRBJ1-2; D is uncertain. CDR1 and CDR2 (germline): MDHEN, SYDVKM. The CDR3 extends over 13 amino acids. V dropped 6 bases and J dropped 2 bases, with 10 bases sitting between them. DNA for the CDR3: TGTGCCAGCAGACGCGTAGCCAACTATGGCTACACCTTC. The encoded protein is CASRRVANYGYTF.

The V gene is TRBV7-8, the J gene TRBJ1-1; D is possibly TRBD1 (6 bases). This CDR3 comprises 16 residues. CDR1 is SGHVS and CDR2 is FQNEAQ in the germline V gene. Trimming shortened V by 7 bases and J by 3 bases, and 21 bases separated the two germline ends. The CDR3 DNA sequence: TGTGCCAGCACCATTAAAAGCGGGGGGCATTACACTGAAGCTTTCTTT. Its translation is CASTIKSGGHYTEAFF.

The chain employs TRBV5-1 and TRBJ1-3; 10 bases agree with TRBD1. The CDR3 covers 15 residues. The V gene end was trimmed by 4 bases and the J gene end by 4 bases; junction bases not matched to a gene: 5. In germline, CDR1 is SGHRS, CDR2 YFSETQ. CDR3 DNA sequence: TGCGCCAGCAGCGAGGACAGGGGGTTCGGAAACACCATATATTTT. Residues: CASSEDRGFGNTIYF.

The rearrangement joins TRBV7-7 to TRBJ2-2; TRBD1 agrees at 8 bases. V dropped 1 base and J dropped 4; count of bases not matched to a gene: 8. CDR3 length equals 17 residues. The germline V gene has CDR1 SSHAT and CDR2 FNYEAQ (reference sequence). CDR3 bases: TGTGCCAGCAGCTTAGGGGTTGGACAGGGTGTCACCGGGGAGCTGTTTTTT. It yields the protein CASSLGVGQGVTGELFF.

The rearrangement uses TRBV4-3 and TRBJ2-1; 12 positions agree with TRBD2. Germline V gives CDR1 LGHNA, CDR2 YSLEER. CDR3 size: 17 residues. The V gene end was trimmed by 4 bases and the J gene end by 5 bases; junction bases not matched to a gene: 9. In DNA form, the CDR3 reads TGCGCCAGCAGCCGAGATCGACTAGCGGGAGCGAACAATGAGCAGTTCTTC. As protein: CASSRDRLAGANNEQFF.

The chain has TRBV5-1 and TRBJ2-3, with 8 bases that match TRBD1. The length of the CDR3 is 15 residues. The V and J ends lost 4 bases and 4 bases, in that order; junction bases with no gene match: 8. Germline lookup yields CDR1 SGHRS and CDR2 YFSETQ. In DNA form, the CDR3 reads TGCGCCAGCAGCGTAAAGGGACAGGTAGCAGATACGCAGTATTTT. Its translation: CASSVKGQVADTQYF.

The rearrangement links TRBV6-5 to TRBJ1-2, with 8 positions matching TRBD1. V shed 1 base and J 6 bases; nucleotides not matched to a gene: 4. In germline, CDR1 is MNHEY, CDR2 SVGAGI. The CDR3 is 14 residues long. This chain's CDR3 is CASSYWDRRDGYTF. CDR3 nucleotides: TGTGCCAGCAGTTACTGGGACAGGAGAGATGGCTACACCTTC.